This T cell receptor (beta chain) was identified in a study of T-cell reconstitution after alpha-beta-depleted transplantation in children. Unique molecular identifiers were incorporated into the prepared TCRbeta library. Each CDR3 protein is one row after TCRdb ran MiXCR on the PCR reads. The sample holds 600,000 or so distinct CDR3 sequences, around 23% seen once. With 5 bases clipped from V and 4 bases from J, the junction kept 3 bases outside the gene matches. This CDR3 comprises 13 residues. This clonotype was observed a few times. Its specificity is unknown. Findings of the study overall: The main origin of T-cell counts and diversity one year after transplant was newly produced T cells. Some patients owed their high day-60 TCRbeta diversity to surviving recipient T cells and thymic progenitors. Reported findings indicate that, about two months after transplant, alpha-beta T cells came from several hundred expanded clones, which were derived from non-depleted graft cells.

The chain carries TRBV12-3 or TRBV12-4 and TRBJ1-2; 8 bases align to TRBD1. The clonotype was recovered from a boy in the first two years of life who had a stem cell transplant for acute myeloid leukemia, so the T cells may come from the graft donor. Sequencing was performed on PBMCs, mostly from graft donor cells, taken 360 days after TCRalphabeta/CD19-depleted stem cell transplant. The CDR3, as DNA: TGTGCCAGCAGTGGACAGGGTGGCTATGGCTACACCTTC. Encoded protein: CASSGQGGYGYTF.